The source of this TCR beta chain is a study of blood T cell repertoires in COVID-19. For the study at large: T cells, B-cell-depleted T cells, or PBMCs provided the cDNA or gDNA that served as material.

Authors' processing steps: Amplification with reference gene primers provided the estimates of nucleated cell counts. Produced via immunoSEQ multiplex PCR; TCRdb's table is partial and in-frame only. The DNA was the basis for D and trimming; V, J and clone size are from that table. Among under 200,000 clones listed, approximately 86% were seen once. Germline assignment: CDR1 SNHLY and CDR2 FYNNEI. This CDR3 is 15 amino acids long. V lost 5 bases to trimming and J lost 3 bases; unmatched junction nucleotides: 7. Followed over time, Seattle patients had been enrolled while infection was active. The rearrangement joins TRBV2 to TRBJ1-5, with 7 bases matching TRBD1. Sequencing was carried out using peripheral blood. The TCR originated in a man aged 60-69 years with COVID-19, enrolled during active disease. The CDR3, as DNA: TGTGCCAGCAGTCCCGGGACAGCGTTCAATCAGCCCCAGCATTTT. This translates into CASSPGTAFNQPQHF.